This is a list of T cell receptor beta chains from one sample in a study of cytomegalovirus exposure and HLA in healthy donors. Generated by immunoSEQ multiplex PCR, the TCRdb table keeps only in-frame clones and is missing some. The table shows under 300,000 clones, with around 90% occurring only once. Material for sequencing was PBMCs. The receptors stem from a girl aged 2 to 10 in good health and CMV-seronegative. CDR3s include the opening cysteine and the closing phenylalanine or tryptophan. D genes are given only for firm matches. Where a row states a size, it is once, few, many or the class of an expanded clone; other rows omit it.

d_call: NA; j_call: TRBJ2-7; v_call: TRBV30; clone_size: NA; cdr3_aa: CAWSSQGDEQYF; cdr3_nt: TGTGCCTGGAGTTCGCAGGGTGACGAGCAGTACTTC
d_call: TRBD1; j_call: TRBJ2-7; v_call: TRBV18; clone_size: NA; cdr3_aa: CASSPPAGQVYEQYF; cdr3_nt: TGTGCCAGCTCACCCCCCGCGGGACAGGTCTACGAGCAGTACTTC
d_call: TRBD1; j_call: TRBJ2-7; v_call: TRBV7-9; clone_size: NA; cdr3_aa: CASSKGQGGYEQYF; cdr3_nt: TGTGCCAGCAGCAAGGGACAGGGAGGATACGAGCAGTACTTC
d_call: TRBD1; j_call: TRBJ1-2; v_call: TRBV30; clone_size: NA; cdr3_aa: CAWSVGQGYGYTF; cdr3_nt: TGTGCCTGGAGTGTAGGACAGGGCTATGGCTACACCTTC
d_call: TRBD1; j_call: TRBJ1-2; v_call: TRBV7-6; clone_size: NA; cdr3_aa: CASSLEGTGLYGYTF; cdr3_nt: TGTGCCAGCAGCTTAGAAGGGACAGGGCTCTATGGCTACACCTTC
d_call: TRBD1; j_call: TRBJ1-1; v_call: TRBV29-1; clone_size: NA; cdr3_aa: CSAGTATEAFF; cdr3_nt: TGCAGCGCGGGGACAGCCACTGAAGCTTTCTTT
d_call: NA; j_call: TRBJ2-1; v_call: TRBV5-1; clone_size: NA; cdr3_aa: CASSPFSDNEQFF; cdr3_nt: TGCGCCAGCAGCCCGTTCTCGGACAATGAGCAGTTCTTC
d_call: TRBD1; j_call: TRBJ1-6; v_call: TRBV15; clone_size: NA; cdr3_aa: CATSSLLTGLGSYNSPLHF; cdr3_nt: TGTGCCACCAGCAGCTTGCTGACAGGGCTTGGCTCCTATAATTCACCCCTCCACTTT
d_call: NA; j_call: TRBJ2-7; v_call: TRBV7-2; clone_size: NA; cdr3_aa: CASSLARDFYEQYF; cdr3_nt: TGTGCCAGCAGCTTAGCGCGCGACTTCTACGAGCAGTACTTC
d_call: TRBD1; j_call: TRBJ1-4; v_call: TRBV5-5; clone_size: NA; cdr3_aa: CASSPNFRTGGNEKLFF; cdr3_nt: TGTGCCAGCAGCCCGAATTTTAGGACAGGGGGAAATGAAAAACTGTTTTTT
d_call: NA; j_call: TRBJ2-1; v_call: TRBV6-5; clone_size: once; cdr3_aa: CASTLGAWGRNEQFF; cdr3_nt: TGTGCCAGCACCCTAGGGGCGTGGGGGCGGAATGAGCAGTTCTTC
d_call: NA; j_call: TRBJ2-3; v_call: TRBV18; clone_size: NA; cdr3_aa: CASSHPDRPDTQYF; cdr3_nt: TGTGCCAGCTCACACCCGGACAGACCAGATACGCAGTATTTT
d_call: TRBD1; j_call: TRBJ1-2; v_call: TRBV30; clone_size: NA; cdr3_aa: CAWSTQGANYGYTF; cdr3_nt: TGTGCCTGGAGCACACAGGGGGCTAACTATGGCTACACCTTC
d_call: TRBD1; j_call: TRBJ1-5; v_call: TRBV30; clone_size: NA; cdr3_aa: CAWSNLDRVGQPQHF; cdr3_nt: TGTGCCTGGAGTAACCTCGACAGGGTCGGTCAGCCCCAGCATTTT
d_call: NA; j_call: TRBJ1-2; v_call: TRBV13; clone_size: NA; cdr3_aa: CASSLPSKGNYGYTF; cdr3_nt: TGTGCCAGCAGCTTACCCTCTAAGGGGAACTATGGCTACACCTTC
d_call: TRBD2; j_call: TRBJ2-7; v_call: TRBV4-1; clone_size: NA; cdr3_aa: CASSQLSGATYEQYF; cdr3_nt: TGCGCCAGCAGCCAACTTAGCGGGGCGACCTACGAGCAGTACTTC
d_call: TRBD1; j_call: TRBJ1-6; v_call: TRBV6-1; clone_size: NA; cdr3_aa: CASSEGTGFSPLHF; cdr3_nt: TGTGCCAGCAGTGAAGGGACAGGGTTTTCACCCCTCCACTTT
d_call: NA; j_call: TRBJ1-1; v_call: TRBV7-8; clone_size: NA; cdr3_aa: CASNSPTGMNTEAFF; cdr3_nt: TGTGCCAGCAACTCCCCCACAGGGATGAACACTGAAGCTTTCTTT
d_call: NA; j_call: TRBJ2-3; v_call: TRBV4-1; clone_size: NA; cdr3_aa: CASISNPGAITDTQYF; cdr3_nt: TGCGCCAGCATCTCGAATCCAGGGGCGATCACAGATACGCAGTATTTT
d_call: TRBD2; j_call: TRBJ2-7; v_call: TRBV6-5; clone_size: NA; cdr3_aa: CASSLGLAGYEQYF; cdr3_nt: TGTGCCAGCAGTCTCGGTCTAGCGGGTTACGAGCAGTACTTC
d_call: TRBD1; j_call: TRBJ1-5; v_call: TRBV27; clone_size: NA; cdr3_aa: CASRGQGTSNQPQHF; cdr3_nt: TGTGCCAGCAGGGGACAGGGAACCAGCAATCAGCCCCAGCATTTT
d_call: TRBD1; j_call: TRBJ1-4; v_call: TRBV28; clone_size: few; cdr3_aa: CASSQDLTGARNEKLFF; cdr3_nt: TGTGCCAGCAGCCAAGATCTTACAGGGGCTAGGAATGAAAAACTGTTTTTT
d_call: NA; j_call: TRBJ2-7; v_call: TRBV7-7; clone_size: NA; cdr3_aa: CASSLSVGFSYEQYF; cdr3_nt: TGTGCTAGCAGCCTCTCGGTTGGTTTCTCCTACGAGCAGTACTTC
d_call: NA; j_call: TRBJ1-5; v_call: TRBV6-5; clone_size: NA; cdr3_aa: CASRRGGNQPQHF; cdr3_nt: TGTGCCAGCAGGAGAGGAGGCAATCAGCCCCAGCATTTT
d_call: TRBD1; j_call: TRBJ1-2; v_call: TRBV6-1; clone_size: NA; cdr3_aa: CASRTGGNYGYTF; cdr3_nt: TGTGCCAGCCGGACAGGCGGGAACTATGGCTACACCTTC
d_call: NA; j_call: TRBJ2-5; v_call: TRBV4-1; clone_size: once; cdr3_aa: CASSLQLWRPGETQYF; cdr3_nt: TGCGCCAGCAGCCTGCAACTTTGGAGGCCCGGGGAGACCCAGTACTTC
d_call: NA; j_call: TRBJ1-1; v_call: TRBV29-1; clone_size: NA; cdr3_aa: CSVVIHSEAFF; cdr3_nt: TGCAGCGTTGTTATACATTCTGAAGCTTTCTTT
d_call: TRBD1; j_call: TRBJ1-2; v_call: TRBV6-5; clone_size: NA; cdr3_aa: CASSYDRGDGYTF; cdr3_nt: TGTGCCAGCAGTTACGACAGGGGAGATGGCTACACCTTC
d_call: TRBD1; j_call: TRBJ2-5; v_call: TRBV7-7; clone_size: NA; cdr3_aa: CASSLGDRGQETQYF; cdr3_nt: TGTGCCAGCAGCTTAGGGGACAGGGGCCAAGAGACCCAGTACTTC
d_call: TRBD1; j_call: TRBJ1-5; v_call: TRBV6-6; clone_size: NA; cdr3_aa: CASSGQGGSNQPQHF; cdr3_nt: TGTGCCAGCAGTGGACAGGGGGGTAGCAATCAGCCCCAGCATTTT
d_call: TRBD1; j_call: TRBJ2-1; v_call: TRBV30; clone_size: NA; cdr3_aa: CAWGPGTGGLWDNEQFF; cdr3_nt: TGTGCCTGGGGACCGGGGACAGGAGGACTTTGGGACAATGAGCAGTTCTTC
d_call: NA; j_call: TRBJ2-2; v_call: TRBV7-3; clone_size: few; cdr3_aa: CASSEAGELFF; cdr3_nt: TGTGCCAGCAGTGAGGCCGGGGAGCTGTTTTTT
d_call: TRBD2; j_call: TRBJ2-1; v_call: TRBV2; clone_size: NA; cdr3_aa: CASILAGGYNEQFF; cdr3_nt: TGTGCCAGTATACTAGCGGGGGGTTACAATGAGCAGTTCTTC